The text below deals with one TCR beta chain. One entry per CDR3 protein, called by TCRdb with MiXCR from the 5' RACE reads. The profile shows about 84,000 distinct CDR3 sequences, 9% to 13% of them singletons. This sample was included in a study of early T cells in non-severe SARS-CoV-2 infection. The germline V gene has CDR1 MNHEY and CDR2 SVGAGI. This CDR3 is built from 14 residues. The V and J ends lost 4 bases and 2 bases respectively, with 8 bases between them. The clonotype comes from an adult who was a healthcare worker with PCR-confirmed SARS-CoV-2 infection or an uninfected control (not recorded which). Sequencing was performed on whole blood. This chain links TRBV6-5 with TRBJ2-2; weak D call: TRBD2 (6 bases). This CDR3 reads CASSSGLNTGELFF. The CDR3, as DNA: TGTGCCAGCAGTTCGGGACTCAACACCGGGGAGCTGTTTTTT.